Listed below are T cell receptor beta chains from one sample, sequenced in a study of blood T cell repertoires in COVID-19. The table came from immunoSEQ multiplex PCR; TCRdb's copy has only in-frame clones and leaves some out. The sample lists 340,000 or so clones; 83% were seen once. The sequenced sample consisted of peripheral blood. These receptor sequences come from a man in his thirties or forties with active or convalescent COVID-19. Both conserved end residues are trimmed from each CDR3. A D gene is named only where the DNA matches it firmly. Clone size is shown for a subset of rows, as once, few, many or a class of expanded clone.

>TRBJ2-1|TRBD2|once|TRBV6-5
ASSYGAGTSNEQF
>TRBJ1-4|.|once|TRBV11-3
ATRRQANEKLF
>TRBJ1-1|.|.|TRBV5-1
ASSLTGMNTEAF
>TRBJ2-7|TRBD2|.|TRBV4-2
ASSLISGGTYEQY
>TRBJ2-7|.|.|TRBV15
ATSRSRGPGYEQY
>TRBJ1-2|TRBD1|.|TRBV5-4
ASSSGTGTGYT
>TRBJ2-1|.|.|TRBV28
ASSPRLITYNEQF
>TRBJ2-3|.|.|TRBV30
AWSVGLAADTQY
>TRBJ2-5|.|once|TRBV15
ATSRDMGAKTQY
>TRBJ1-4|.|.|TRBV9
ASSVAGMANEKLF
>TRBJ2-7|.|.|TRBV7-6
ASSLPQGYEQY
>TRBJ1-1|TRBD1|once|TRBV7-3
ASSQDRDTEAF
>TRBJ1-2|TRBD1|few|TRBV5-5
ASSIGTGGIVYGYT
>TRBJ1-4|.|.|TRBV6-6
ASSYPEGGGEKLF
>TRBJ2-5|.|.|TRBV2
ATSTLTGQETQY
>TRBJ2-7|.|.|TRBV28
ASSTRVRGGYEQY
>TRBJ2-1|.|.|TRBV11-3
ASSLGGGEQF
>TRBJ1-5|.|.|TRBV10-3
AISGTVNQPQH
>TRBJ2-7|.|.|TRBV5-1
ASSPRAGGISYEQY
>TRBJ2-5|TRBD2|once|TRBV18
ASSPMGGRAGGETQY
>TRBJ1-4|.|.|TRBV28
ASSLTEVANEKLF
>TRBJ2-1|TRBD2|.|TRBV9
ASSVGEGEQF
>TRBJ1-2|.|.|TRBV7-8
ASSLREGRTNYGYT
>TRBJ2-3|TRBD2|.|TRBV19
ASVESGRPPGSTDTQY
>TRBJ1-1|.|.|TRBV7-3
ASSPSPGNTEAF
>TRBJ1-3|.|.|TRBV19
ASSITGTSGNTIY
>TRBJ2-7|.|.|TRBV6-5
ASRRGTVASKQY
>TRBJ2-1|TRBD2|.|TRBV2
ASKRTSGVNEQF
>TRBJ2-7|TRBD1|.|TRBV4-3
ASSQDLTGWDEQY
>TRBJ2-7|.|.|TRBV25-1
ASSEFGGYEQY
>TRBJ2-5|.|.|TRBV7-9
ASQYGQIQETQY
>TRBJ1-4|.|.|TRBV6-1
ASSEGGGYNEKLF
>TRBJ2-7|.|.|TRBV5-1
ASSFTGNYEQY
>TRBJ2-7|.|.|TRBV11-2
ASSPGSLYEQY
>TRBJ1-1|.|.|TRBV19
ASSLQQGGMNTEAF
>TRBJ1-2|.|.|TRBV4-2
ASSQAGGGYGYT
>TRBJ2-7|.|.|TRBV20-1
SAGRRDEQY
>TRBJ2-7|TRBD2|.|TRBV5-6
ASSPGTSRLSYEQY
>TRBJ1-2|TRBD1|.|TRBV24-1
ATSDQGQGSGYT
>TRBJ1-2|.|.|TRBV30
AWSVFGIDSNYGYT
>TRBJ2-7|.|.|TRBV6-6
ASSWTEGEQY
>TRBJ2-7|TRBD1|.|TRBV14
ASSPGQWYEQY
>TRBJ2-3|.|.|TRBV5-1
ASSLEPGLSDTQY
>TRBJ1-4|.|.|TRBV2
ASKSRGGVEKLF
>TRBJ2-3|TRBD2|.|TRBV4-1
ASSLGAGGPDTQY
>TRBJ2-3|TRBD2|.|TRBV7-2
ASSFSGIGTDTQY
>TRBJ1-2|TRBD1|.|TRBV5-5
ASSRQGTDYGYT
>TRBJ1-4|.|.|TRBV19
ASTDILGEKLF
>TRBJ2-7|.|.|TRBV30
AWGAVRSGEQY
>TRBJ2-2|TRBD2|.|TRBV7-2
ASSSPGLGSNTGELF
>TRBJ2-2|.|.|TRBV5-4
ASSSIEGTGELF
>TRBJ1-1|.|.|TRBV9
ASEWTRHTLEAF
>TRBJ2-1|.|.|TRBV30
AWSQIVEQF